The 32 T cell receptor beta chains below all came from one sample that was sequenced in a study of OX40 agonist ivuxolimab in advanced cancers. TCRdb keeps only in-frame clones here, not all; method: immunoSEQ multiplex PCR. The repertoire includes several thousand clones, about 90% of them detected once, and about 4.5% sits in the top ten. Source: CD4+ or CD8+ T cells sorted from blood, taken in a trial of the OX40 agonist ivuxolimab. All receptors derive from an adult with an advanced solid tumor such as melanoma, head and neck, liver or kidney cancer.

This clone was observed a few times. The chain uses TRBV7-9 and TRBJ1-5, with D unresolved. The CDR3 extends over 15 amino acids. The V end was cut by 1 base, the J end by 1 base, with 8 bases between. The germline V gene encodes CDR1 SEHNR and CDR2 FQNEAQ (reference sequence). The CDR3 loop is CASSLGPLSNQPQHF. The CDR3 bases are TGTGCCAGCAGCTTAGGGCCTCTCAGCAATCAGCCCCAGCATTTT.

V gene TRBV18 combines with J gene TRBJ2-1; the D gene could be TRBD1 or TRBD2 (5 bases each). Germline loops: CDR1 KGHSH, CDR2 LQKENI. The CDR3 is made up of 14 amino acids. V lost 0 bases, J lost 8 bases, and 11 bases lay in between. CDR3 in DNA: TGTGCCAGCTCACCACCGTCGAGGGGCCATGAGCAGTTCTTC. It translates to CASSPPSRGHEQFF.

The chain carries TRBV25-1 and TRBJ2-5; possible D gene TRBD1, 5 bases. The V gene lost 3 bases and the J gene lost 5 bases, with 10 bases spanning the gap. In germline, CDR1 is MGHDK, CDR2 SYGVNS. The CDR3 totals 13 residues. The CDR3 loop is CASSEQGRETQYF. The CDR3 bases are TGTGCCAGCAGTGAGCAGGGTCGGGAGACCCAGTACTTC.

The chain recombines TRBV19 with TRBJ1-2; TRBD1 aligns across 8 bases. Germline V gene sequence: CDR1 LNHDA, CDR2 SQIVND (reference sequence). V dropped 3 bases and J dropped 4; count of bases not matched to a gene: 4. The CDR3 is 14 residues long. This chain's CDR3 is CASSMTGDTYGYTF. The CDR3 coding sequence is TGTGCCAGTAGTATGACAGGGGATACCTATGGCTACACCTTC.

The chain employs TRBV18 and TRBJ1-1; the match to TRBD1 covers 7 bases. Unmatched junction bases numbered 5, after V lost 1 base and J lost 0 bases. CDR1 is KGHSH, CDR2 LQKENI, per germline. The CDR3 spans 16 residues. The CDR3 loop is CASSPQGGRLNTEAFF. As DNA, the CDR3 is TGTGCCAGCTCACCACAAGGGGGCCGGTTGAACACTGAAGCTTTCTTT.

The chain uses TRBV6-5 and TRBJ1-2; tentatively, D is TRBD1 (5 bases). The CDR3 totals 15 residues. CDR1 and CDR2 (germline): MNHEY, SVGAGI. V was clipped by 5 bases and J by 3 bases, with 16 bases between them. CDR3 sequence (DNA): TGTGCCAGCAGTGCCCCCGAGCGGGGGGACTATGGCTACACCTTC. Translated, it gives CASSAPERGDYGYTF.

Points on this clone: At one end the junction does not follow the germline gene, possibly because of a read error. This chain joins TRBV7-2 and TRBJ2-3; TRBD2 aligns across 11 bases. The germline gives CDR1 SGHTA, CDR2 FQGNSA. This CDR3 is built from 14 residues. CDR3 sequence reads: CASSPPGLAGHRDF. The CDR3, as DNA: TGTGCCAGCAGCCCCCCCGGACTAGCGGGCCACCGGGATTTT.

This sequence joins TRBV19 and TRBJ2-6, with D maybe TRBD1 (5 bases). CDR1 LNHDA and CDR2 SQIVND come from the germline V gene (reference sequence). The CDR3 is made up of 18 amino acids. Deletions cut 5 bases from V and 5 bases from J, with 22 bases between. In DNA, the CDR3 is TGTGCCAGTAGTGGTACGCGGACAAATCACAAACGGGCCAACGTCCTGACTTTC. This translates into CASSGTRTNHKRANVLTF.

This chain connects TRBV7-2 to TRBJ1-2; a weak D match, TRBD1 (6 bases). There are 16 residues in the CDR3. V lost 1 base and J lost 3, with 15 bases in between. Germline V lookup: CDR1 SGHTA, CDR2 FQGNSA. The CDR3 nucleotides are TGTGCCAGCAGCTTAGGGGGGGGCAGGGTAGACTATGGCTACACCTTC. Protein sequence: CASSLGGGRVDYGYTF.

V usage is TRBV5-5 and J usage is TRBJ2-7; 8 positions match TRBD2. The V segment lost 4 bases and the J segment 9 bases; nucleotides outside the gene matches: 12. This CDR3 is built from 14 residues. Germline V gives CDR1 SGHKS, CDR2 YYEKEE (reference sequence). The CDR3 bases are TGTGCCAGCAGCCTTAGCGGGGCGGTAGGGGGGCAGTACGTC. Its translation is CASSLSGAVGGQYV.

CDR3 in amino acids: CASSETPLSTNSDTQYF. CDR3 in DNA: TGTGCCAGCAGTGAGACCCCTTTGTCCACAAATTCAGATACGCAGTATTTT. The chain joins TRBV6-1 to TRBJ2-3; the D is unclear. The V gene lost 3 bases and the J gene lost 4 bases, with 20 bases spanning the gap. Germline assignment: CDR1 MNHNS and CDR2 SASEGT. The CDR3 is 17 amino acids.

This clone turned up a few times. The chain is built from TRBV4-1 and TRBJ1-1; D gene uncertain. There are 14 residues in the CDR3. Trimming took 4 bases from V and 6 from J, leaving 15 bases between them. The germline V gene has CDR1 MGHRA and CDR2 YSYEKL. The CDR3 DNA reads as TGCGCCAGCAGCCCCGGACCCCACCCACCTGAAGCTTTCTTT. The encoded protein is CASSPGPHPPEAFF.

The DNA of the CDR3 is TGTGCCAGCTCACCCGGGTCGGGAGCTTCCTACGAGCAGTACGTC. As protein: CASSPGSGASYEQYV. This sequence joins TRBV18 and TRBJ2-7; possible D gene TRBD2, 6 bases. There are 15 residues in the CDR3. Trimming removed 3 bases at V and 1 base at J, with 13 bases between. Germline CDR1 reads KGHSH; CDR2 reads LQKENI.

The chain links TRBV7-2 to TRBJ2-7; 9 bases align to TRBD2. The CDR3 length is 14 residues. Germline V gene lookup returns CDR1 SGHTA and CDR2 FQGNSA. With V trimmed by 4 bases and J by 5 bases, 6 bases remained unmatched. CDR3 DNA: TGTGCCAGCAGCTCACCGGGACTAGCCCACGAGCAGTACTTC. Translation gives CASSSPGLAHEQYF.

V usage is TRBV7-8 and J usage is TRBJ2-1; the D call may be TRBD1 or TRBD2 (5 bases each). Trimming stripped 1 base from V and 13 bases from J, with 17 bases between. Germline V CDR1 and CDR2: SGHVS, FQNEAQ. The CDR3 extends over 14 amino acids. The CDR3 is CASSLEIWDALQFF. CDR3 nucleotides: TGTGCCAGCAGCTTAGAGATCTGGGACGCCTTACAGTTCTTC.

The chain links TRBV2 to TRBJ1-1, with TRBD1 as a possible D gene (5 bases). V shed 1 base and J shed 2 bases, with 11 bases lying between them. Per germline, CDR1 SNHLY and CDR2 FYNNEI. The CDR3 is made up of 15 amino acids. CDR3: CASSEVTTVNTEAFF. CDR3 bases: TGTGCCAGCAGTGAAGTGACGACAGTCAACACTGAAGCTTTCTTT.

The V call is TRBV7-2, the J call TRBJ2-1; no definite D call. V was cut by 1 base and J by 15 bases, with 19 bases left in between. From germline, CDR1 is SGHTA and CDR2 FQGNSA. The CDR3 has 14 amino acids. In DNA form, the CDR3 reads TGTGCCAGCAGCTTAGACTCAAGGACCCCCCGCCTGTTCTTC. The encoded protein is CASSLDSRTPRLFF.

The chain links TRBV10-1 to TRBJ1-1; D call uncertain. The CDR3 covers 16 residues. The V end lost 5 bases, the J end lost 1 base, and 17 bases lay between the germline ends. CDR1 is WNHNN and CDR2 is SYGVQD in the germline V gene (reference sequence). CDR3 amino acids: CASSTTFFDENTEAFF. The CDR3 nucleotides are TGCGCCAGCAGTACAACCTTCTTTGACGAGAACACTGAAGCTTTCTTT.

Here the CDR3 DNA reads TGTGCCAGCAGTGAAGCGCGGGGGCGCTATAATTCACCCCTCCACTTT. This sequence encodes CASSEARGRYNSPLHF. This chain uses TRBV6-1 with TRBJ1-6; possibly TRBD1 for D (6 bases). V lost 0 bases and J lost 3, with 9 bases in between. Germline CDR1 MNHNS, CDR2 SASEGT. The CDR3 length is 16 residues.

The chain uses TRBV2 and TRBJ1-6; 9 bases are shared with TRBD1. The germline V gene encodes CDR1 SNHLY and CDR2 FYNNEI. The trim removed 6 bases at V and 13 bases at J, leaving 4 bases unmatched. This CDR3 has 12 amino acids. DNA for the CDR3: TGTGCCAGCAGGGGGACAGGGACGCCCCTCCACTTT. It translates to CASRGTGTPLHF.

This clone was recorded a few times. The chain carries TRBV6-1 and TRBJ1-5, with D unclear. CDR1 and CDR2 from the germline V gene are MNHNS and SASEGT. The CDR3 spans 14 residues. Trimming took off 1 base at V and 0 bases at J, with 4 bases between the two ends. This chain's CDR3 is CASSEGHSNQPQHF. CDR3 sequence (DNA): TGTGCCAGCAGTGAAGGACATAGCAATCAGCCCCAGCATTTT.

J is TRBJ2-2 and V is TRBV18; either TRBD1 or TRBD2 may supply D (5 bases each). Per germline, CDR1 KGHSH and CDR2 LQKENI. The CDR3 covers 15 residues. Trimming removed 6 bases at V and 3 bases at J, with 14 bases between. CDR3 bases: TGTGCCAGCTCCCTCGGGACGGCTGACACCGGGGAGCTGTTTTTT. It specifies CASSLGTADTGELFF.

The CDR3 DNA reads as TGTGCCAGCAGCTTAGGGGGGACTAGCACAGATACGCAGTATTTT. Its translation: CASSLGGTSTDTQYF. The V and J genes are TRBV5-5 and TRBJ2-3, with D perhaps being TRBD1 or TRBD2 (6 bases each). In germline, CDR1 is SGHKS, CDR2 YYEKEE (reference sequence). CDR3 length: 15 residues. Trimming stripped 2 bases from V and 0 bases from J, with 10 bases between.

The CDR3 sequence: CASSPPRAGNTEAFF. Here the CDR3 DNA reads TGTGCCAGCTCACCACCGAGAGCGGGGAACACTGAAGCTTTCTTT. The chain employs TRBV18 and TRBJ1-1, with D unresolved. The V end lost 0 bases, the J end lost 1 base, and 9 bases lay between the germline ends. CDR3 length equals 15 residues. Germline-derived CDR1 and CDR2 are KGHSH and LQKENI.

V and J are TRBV7-9 and TRBJ1-3, with D hard to call. V lost 2 bases, J lost 0 bases, and 8 bases lay in between. The CDR3 contains 15 residues. Germline-derived CDR1 and CDR2 are SEHNR and FQNEAQ (reference sequence). As DNA, the CDR3 is TGTGCCAGCAGCTTACGGGCACTCTCTGGAAACACCATATATTTT. As protein: CASSLRALSGNTIYF.

The chain uses TRBV6-1 and TRBJ2-4; 8 nucleotides agree with TRBD2. Unmatched junction bases numbered 5, after V lost 7 bases and J lost 3 bases. The CDR3 spans 14 residues. Germline loops: CDR1 MNHNS, CDR2 SASEGT. CDR3 sequence reads: CASKTGGFKNIQYF. CDR3 bases: TGTGCCAGCAAGACGGGAGGGTTCAAAAACATTCAGTACTTC.

The chain has TRBV4-3 and TRBJ1-2; a possible D gene is TRBD1 (5 bases). CDR1 and CDR2 (germline): LGHNA, YSLEER. Trimming cost V 6 bases and J 3 bases, with 14 bases left between them. This CDR3 spans 14 amino acids. The CDR3 sequence: CASSWGTGDYGYTF. CDR3 coding DNA: TGCGCCAGCAGTTGGGGGACGGGAGACTATGGCTACACCTTC.

The genes are TRBV5-1 and TRBJ1-2; maybe TRBD1 (6 bases). The germline CDR1 and CDR2 sequences are SGHRS and YFSETQ. This CDR3 has 14 amino acids. Trimming pared 1 base from V and 8 bases from J, leaving 15 bases between. The CDR3 here is CASSLSTGIGGYTF. CDR3 in DNA: TGCGCCAGCAGCTTGTCAACAGGGATCGGCGGCTACACCTTC.

This sequence joins TRBV7-9 and TRBJ2-5; weak D call: TRBD2 (5 bases). The CDR3 extends over 14 amino acids. Germline loops: CDR1 SEHNR, CDR2 FQNEAQ (reference sequence). Trimming shortened V by 5 bases and J by 2 bases, and 12 bases separated the two germline ends. CDR3 in DNA: TGTGCCAGCAGCCTACCCCGGGAACAAGAGACCCAGTACTTC. This codes for CASSLPREQETQYF.

The V gene is TRBV7-9, the J gene TRBJ2-2; possibly TRBD1 for D (6 bases). The CDR3 totals 13 residues. Trimming pared 7 bases from V and 2 bases from J, leaving 8 bases between. The germline V gene encodes CDR1 SEHNR and CDR2 FQNEAQ (reference sequence). The CDR3 protein is CASKQGNTGELFF. CDR3 nucleotides: TGTGCCAGCAAACAGGGTAACACCGGGGAGCTGTTTTTT.

J is TRBJ1-2 and V is TRBV19, with D hard to call. Germline V gene data show CDR1 as LNHDA and CDR2 as SQIVND (reference sequence). The CDR3 is 15 residues long. Trimming shortened V by 5 bases and J by 4 bases, and 17 bases separated the two germline ends. CDR3 residues: CASSLSGPRGYGYTF. In DNA form, the CDR3 reads TGTGCCAGTAGTCTCTCGGGTCCGCGAGGCTATGGCTACACCTTC. The whole variable domain, remainder taken from reference TRBV19 and TRBJ1-2, is DGGITQSPKYLFRKEGQNVTLSCEQNLNHDAMYWYRQDPGQGLRLIYYSQIVNDFQKGDIAEGYSVSREKKESFPLTVTSAQKNPTAFYLCASSLSGPRGYGYTFGSGTRLTVV.

The chain carries TRBV5-1 and TRBJ1-2; 7 nucleotides agree with TRBD1. Losses at the gene ends were 0 bases for V and 6 bases for J; bases not matched to a gene: 8. This CDR3 region has 15 residues. The germline CDR1 and CDR2 sequences are SGHRS and YFSETQ. CDR3 amino acids: CASSLAQGVYDGYTF. The CDR3 region has the DNA TGCGCCAGCAGCTTGGCGCAGGGGGTTTACGATGGCTACACCTTC.